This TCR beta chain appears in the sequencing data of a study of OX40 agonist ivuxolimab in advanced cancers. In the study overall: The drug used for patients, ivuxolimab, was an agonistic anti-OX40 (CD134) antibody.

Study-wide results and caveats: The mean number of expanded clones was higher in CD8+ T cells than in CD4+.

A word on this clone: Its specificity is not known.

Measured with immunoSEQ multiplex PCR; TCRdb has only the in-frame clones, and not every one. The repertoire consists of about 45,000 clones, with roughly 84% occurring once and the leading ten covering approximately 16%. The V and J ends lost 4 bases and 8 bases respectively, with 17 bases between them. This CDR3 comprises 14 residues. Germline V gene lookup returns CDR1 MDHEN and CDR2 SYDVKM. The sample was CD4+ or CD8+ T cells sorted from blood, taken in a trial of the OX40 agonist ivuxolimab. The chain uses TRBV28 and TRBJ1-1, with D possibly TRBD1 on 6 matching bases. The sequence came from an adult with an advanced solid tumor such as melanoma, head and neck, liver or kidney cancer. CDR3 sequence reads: CASSYEGGSGEAFF. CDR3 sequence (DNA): TGTGCCAGCAGTTACGAAGGGGGATCTGGAGAAGCTTTCTTT.